The 30 T cell receptor beta chains below all came from one sample that was sequenced in a study of regulatory T cells in long-lasting Graves disease (dated by TCRdb to about 2021). Taken with the paper, the label for time point translates to: newly diagnosed GD, antithyroid drugs for less than 3 months. For both TCR sequencing and RNA sequencing, RNA was extracted from PBMCs in TRIzol. Libraries were built with multiplex PCR. Instrument on record: Illumina HiSeq 4000. TCR beta libraries were built with iRepertoire HTBI primers and Arm-PCR amplification of CDR3 regions. TCRdb passed the public sequencing reads through fastp at Q25 and MiXCR, retaining productive beta sequences. Rows matching on CDR3 protein sequence are summarized as one entry with the most common DNA and genes. This sample gives about 440,000 distinct CDR3 sequences in total; roughly 15% of them show up just once. The top ten clonotypes cover 9.5% to 12% of the sample.

The sample was also reused in another study, on T cells in Graves' hyperthyroidism and ophthalmopathy.

Here the sequenced sample was peripheral blood mononuclear cells (PBMCs), taken at new diagnosis, from a patient treated with antithyroid drugs. Every receptor here comes from a woman aged 30 to 39 with Graves disease. Donor details come from another sample of the same person, matched by shared clones.

In this sample, this clonotype turned up many times. V is TRBV5-6 and J is TRBJ2-7, with D perhaps TRBD1 or TRBD2 (5 bases each). V shed 1 base and J shed 0 bases, with 11 bases lying between them. This CDR3 has 15 residues. Germline CDR1 and CDR2: SGHDT and YYEEEE. The CDR3, as DNA: TGTGCCAGCAGCTTGCGACGGGACGGCTCCTACGAGCAGTACTTC. Translation gives CASSLRRDGSYEQYF.

This clonotype appeared many times. V gene TRBV12-3 or TRBV12-4 combines with J gene TRBJ2-1, with D possibly being TRBD2 (6 bases). The CDR3 consists of 15 residues. V shed 1 base and J shed 9 bases, with 16 bases lying between them. The CDR3 is CASSLGGVRETEQFF. The CDR3 DNA is TGTGCCAGCAGTTTAGGGGGGGTCCGGGAAACTGAGCAGTTCTTC.

V is TRBV29-1 and J is TRBJ2-7, with TRBD2 identical over 11 bases. Germline V gene data show CDR1 as SQVTM and CDR2 as ANQGSEA. This CDR3 contains 16 residues. CDR3 sequence (DNA): TGCAGTTCGGGACTAGCGGAAACCAGAACCCTCTACGAGCAGTACTTC. Translation: CSSGLAETRTLYEQYF.

J is TRBJ2-1 and V is TRBV6-2 or TRBV6-3; 11 bases are shared with TRBD2. J was trimmed by 3 bases and V by 0 bases; bases with no gene match: 7. Germline V gives CDR1 MNHEY, CDR2 SVGEGT. The CDR3 is 18 amino acids. The chain's CDR3 is CASSYSGGTSGNYNEQFF. The CDR3 DNA is TGTGCCAGCAGTTACTCGGGCGGGACTAGCGGAAACTACAATGAGCAGTTCTTC.

As regards this clonotype: This sequence may be a read error, since a much larger clone differs from it by one base. The gene calls are TRBV27 and TRBJ1-2; D is unresolved. CDR1 MNHEY and CDR2 SMNVEV come from the germline V gene (reference sequence). The CDR3 runs to 13 residues. Here the CDR3 reads CASSLDPNYGHTF. For the CDR3, the DNA is TGTGCCAGCAGTTTAGATCCTAACTATGGCCACACCTTC.

The table lists this clonotype with a few counts. Here the CDR3 DNA reads TGCAGCGTTGTCTGGCGGTCCTCCTACGAGCAGTACTTC. This sequence encodes CSVVWRSSYEQYF. The chain has TRBV29-1 and TRBJ2-7; D call uncertain. This CDR3 region has 13 residues. The ends were cut back, 4 bases at V and 0 bases at J, with 10 bases in the middle. CDR1 and CDR2 (germline): SQVTM, ANQGSEA.

In its sample, this clonotype was seen once. This chain links TRBV20-1 with TRBJ1-1, with a tentative D call TRBD1 (5 bases). V was cut by 5 bases and J by 6 bases, with 16 bases left in between. From germline, CDR1 is DFQATT and CDR2 SNEGSKA (reference sequence). This CDR3 is 13 amino acids long. The CDR3 DNA reads TGCAGTGCTGGAAAGGGCGGGACTTCTGAAGCTTTCTTT. This encodes CSAGKGGTSEAFF.

This clonotype was recorded once. The V gene is TRBV9, the J gene TRBJ1-2, with 7 bases matching TRBD1. Germline V lookup: CDR1 SGDLS, CDR2 YYNGEE. V lost 5 bases, J lost 8 bases, and 9 bases stayed unmatched. The CDR3 has 13 amino acids. CDR3 sequence (DNA): TGTGCCAGCAGGGGAGGGGGCCTTTGGGGCTACACCTTC. Translating gives CASRGGGLWGYTF.

This clonotype was detected many times. The rearrangement uses TRBV7-6 and TRBJ2-7; TRBD1 agrees at 7 bases. Germline V CDR1 and CDR2: SGHVS, FNYEAQ. The V segment lost 5 bases and the J segment 2 bases; nucleotides outside the gene matches: 9. The CDR3 is made up of 15 amino acids. The DNA of the CDR3 is TGTGCCAGCAGCCGAGGGGGCATGGGGACCTACGAGCAGTACTTC. It is translated as CASSRGGMGTYEQYF.

This clonotype came up once. The rearrangement links TRBV28 to TRBJ2-6; D possibly corresponds to TRBD1 (5 bases). Germline CDR1 MDHEN, CDR2 SYDVKM. V shed 7 bases and J shed 0 bases, with 13 bases lying between them. There are 16 residues in the CDR3. CDR3 sequence: CASTSQANSGANVLTF. The CDR3 nucleotides read TGTGCCAGCACCTCACAGGCGAACTCTGGGGCCAACGTCCTGACTTTC. Full variable domain (missing parts from reference TRBV28 and TRBJ2-6): DVKVTQSSRYLVKRTGEKVFLECVQDMDHENMFWYRQDPGLGLRLIYFSYDVKMKEKGDIPEGYSVSREKKERFSLILESASTNQTSMYLCASTSQANSGANVLTFGAGSRLTVL.

The V and J genes are TRBV27 and TRBJ1-5; D is unresolved. V was shortened by 0 bases and J by 6 bases, with 12 bases between the two germline ends. This CDR3 has 15 amino acids. Germline CDR1 reads MNHEY; CDR2 reads SMNVEV (reference sequence). For the CDR3, the DNA is TGTGCCAGCAGTTTATCGTCTCCGGCCGGTCAGCCCCAGCATTTT. It translates to CASSLSSPAGQPQHF.

The chain links TRBV27 to TRBJ2-5; a weak D match, TRBD2 (5 bases). Germline V gives CDR1 MNHEY, CDR2 SMNVEV (reference sequence). Trimming took 3 bases from V and 3 from J, leaving 17 bases between them. This CDR3 is built from 16 residues. The CDR3 DNA is TGTGCCAGCAGTTTCCAGCGGCCTCCTGTGGAAGAGACCCAGTACTTC. This codes for CASSFQRPPVEETQYF.

This clonotype was seen many times. The V and J genes are TRBV5-5 and TRBJ2-7; weak D call: TRBD2 (6 bases). V shed 0 bases and J shed 3 bases, with 10 bases lying between them. CDR1 and CDR2 from the germline V gene are SGHKS and YYEKEE (reference sequence). CDR3 length equals 14 residues. CDR3 in DNA: TGTGCCAGCAGCTTGGACGGGAGAAACTACGAGCAGTACTTC. Residues: CASSLDGRNYEQYF. The whole variable domain, remainder taken from reference TRBV5-5 and TRBJ2-7, is DAGVTQSPTHLIKTRGQQVTLRCSPISGHKSVSWYQQVLGQGPQFIFQYYEKEERGRGNFPDRFSARQFPNYSSELNVNALLLGDSALYLCASSLDGRNYEQYFGPGTRLTVT.

This clonotype was seen repeatedly, ten times or more. The chain joins TRBV9 to TRBJ2-1, with D maybe TRBD2 (7 bases). The ends were cut back, 0 bases at V and 1 base at J, with 14 bases in the middle. CDR3 length: 17 amino acids. CDR1 is SGDLS and CDR2 is YYNGEE in the germline V gene. Here the CDR3 DNA reads TGTGCCAGCAGCGTAGGCGGGGGCAGGGGATCCTACAATGAGCAGTTCTTC. It encodes CASSVGGGRGSYNEQFF.

For this clonotype: A read error is likely here: a far larger clone is one base away. The gene calls are TRBV12-3 or TRBV12-4 and TRBJ2-7, with 9 bases fitting TRBD2. V was clipped by 5 bases and J by 7 bases; unmatched bases: 12. This CDR3 is 15 amino acids long. CDR3 in amino acids: CASSPWTSVVAEQYF. In DNA form, the CDR3 reads TGTGCCAGCAGTCCGTGGACTAGCGTAGTCGCTGAGCAGTACTTC.

Details on this clonotype: A much larger clone lies a single base off, so this may be a read error. The chain has TRBV5-6 and TRBJ2-5, with 10 nucleotides matching TRBD1. The V gene's germline CDR1 is SGHDT and CDR2 YYEEEE. This CDR3 region has 15 residues. The CDR3 protein is CASSETGGAEETQCF. CDR3 coding DNA: TGTGCCAGCAGCGAGACAGGGGGCGCGGAAGAGACCCAGTGCTTC.

This clonotype was observed at least ten times. The chain links TRBV3-1 to TRBJ1-4; the D is unclear. CDR1 and CDR2 (germline): LGHDT, YNNKEL (reference sequence). Trimming removed 8 bases at V and 6 bases at J, with 7 bases between. The length of the CDR3 is 11 residues. CDR3 bases: TGTGCCAGCGCCAGCTATGAAAAACTGTTTTTT. Encoded protein: CASASYEKLFF.

Ten or more counts support this clonotype. The chain employs TRBV4-1 and TRBJ2-7; TRBD2 aligns across 7 bases. Germline CDR1 reads MGHRA; CDR2 reads YSYEKL. V lost 1 base, J lost 5 bases, and 8 bases stayed unmatched. This CDR3 contains 15 residues. The CDR3 coding sequence is TGCGCCAGCAGCCAAGCAAGGACTAGAGGCGACGAGCAGTACTTC. Its protein is CASSQARTRGDEQYF.

There are many counts of this clonotype. J is TRBJ2-5 and V is TRBV27; 10 bases match TRBD2. Germline-derived CDR1 and CDR2 are MNHEY and SMNVEV (reference sequence). The CDR3 is 17 amino acids. V trimming: 2 bases; J trimming: 5 bases; junction bases outside the gene matches: 11. In nucleotides, the CDR3 is TGTGCCAGCAGTTTAAATTGGGCTAGCGGGAGTCGGGAGACCCAGTACTTC. Translation: CASSLNWASGSRETQYF.

In this sample, this clonotype turned up a few times. This chain links TRBV10-2 with TRBJ2-2; the match to TRBD2 covers 12 bases. CDR3 length: 14 amino acids. Germline assignment: CDR1 WSHSY and CDR2 SAAADI. CDR3 nucleotide sequence: TGCGCTGGTACTAGCGGGAGGAGCACCGGGGAGCTGTTTTTT. This encodes CAGTSGRSTGELFF.

Ten or more counts support this clonotype. The V and J genes are TRBV28 and TRBJ1-1; TRBD1 aligns across 8 bases. Trimming removed 1 base from V and 3 bases from J; junction bases left unmatched: 7. This CDR3 comprises 16 residues. Per the germline V gene, CDR1 is MDHEN and CDR2 is SYDVKM. CDR3 in amino acids: CASSLSRGRLDTEAFF. The CDR3 nucleotides are TGTGCCAGCAGTTTATCCAGGGGGCGCTTGGACACTGAAGCTTTCTTT.

A remark on this clonotype: This sequence may be a read error, since a much larger clone differs from it by one base. The rearrangement uses TRBV7-6 and TRBJ2-3; 7 bases are shared with TRBD1. This CDR3 comprises 12 residues. Germline lookup yields CDR1 SGHVS and CDR2 FNYEAQ. CDR3 region: CVSSSHRGTQYF. CDR3 sequence (DNA): TGTGTCAGCAGCTCCCACAGGGGTACGCAGTATTTT.

This clonotype appeared many times. The rearrangement links TRBV11-2 to TRBJ2-1, with D possibly being TRBD2 (5 bases). V shed 0 bases and J shed 0 bases, with 15 bases lying between them. CDR1 and CDR2 from the germline V gene are SGHAT and FQNNGV. The CDR3 sequence is 18 residues long. CDR3: CASSLESQRLSSYNEQFF. CDR3 coding DNA: TGTGCCAGCAGCTTAGAATCGCAGCGGCTGAGCTCCTACAATGAGCAGTTCTTC.

This clonotype showed up just a few times. The rearrangement uses TRBV20-1 and TRBJ2-1; the match to TRBD2 covers 9 bases. The germline V gene has CDR1 DFQATT and CDR2 SNEGSKA (reference sequence). The V gene end was trimmed by 2 bases and the J gene end by 8 bases; junction bases not matched to a gene: 13. CDR3 size: 16 residues. CDR3 in amino acids: CSARRGGRAITDEQFF. In nucleotides, the CDR3 is TGCAGTGCTAGAAGGGGCGGGAGGGCAATTACGGATGAGCAGTTCTTC.

CDR3 DNA: TGTGCCAGTAGTATAGATGGCGGACAGGCTAACTATGGCTACACCTTC. Translation gives CASSIDGGQANYGYTF. This sequence joins TRBV19 and TRBJ1-2; the match to TRBD1 covers 7 bases. Germline CDR1 LNHDA, CDR2 SQIVND (reference sequence). This CDR3 is 16 amino acids long. J was trimmed by 0 bases and V by 0 bases; bases with no gene match: 4. Full variable domain (remainder filled in from reference TRBV19 and TRBJ1-2): DGGITQSPKYLFRKEGQNVTLSCEQNLNHDAMYWYRQDPGQGLRLIYYSQIVNDFQKGDIAEGYSVSREKKESFPLTVTSAQKNPTAFYLCASSIDGGQANYGYTFGSGTRLTVV.

This clonotype was recorded at least ten times. This chain uses TRBV9 with TRBJ2-3; D is unclear. CDR3 length: 11 amino acids. V lost 5 bases and J 4 bases, leaving 5 bases between the germline ends. CDR1 and CDR2 (germline): SGDLS, YYNGEE. The CDR3 DNA is TGTGCCAGCAGTGTGGCAGATACGCAGTATTTT. Its translation is CASSVADTQYF.

At least ten counts were recorded for this clonotype. This chain joins TRBV6-1 and TRBJ2-2, with 9 bases fitting TRBD2. In germline, CDR1 is MNHNS, CDR2 SASEGT. With 4 bases clipped from V and 6 bases from J, the junction kept 3 bases outside the gene matches. The CDR3 runs 14 residues. CDR3 bases: TGTGCCAGCAGTGGCGGGACTAGCCCCGGGGAGCTGTTTTTT. Translation gives CASSGGTSPGELFF.

This clonotype was seen many times. The chain couples TRBV18 to TRBJ2-3; D gene ambiguous. V was shortened by 0 bases and J by 6 bases, with 10 bases between the two germline ends. CDR1 is KGHSH and CDR2 is LQKENI in the germline V gene. The CDR3 totals 14 residues. This chain's CDR3 is CASSPPNTQDTQYF. DNA for the CDR3: TGTGCCAGCTCACCACCTAACACACAGGATACGCAGTATTTT.

This clonotype was found many times. This chain links TRBV9 with TRBJ1-2, with D possibly being TRBD1 (5 bases). The CDR3 runs 12 residues. V was clipped by 3 bases and J by 7 bases, with 10 bases between them. Germline V gives CDR1 SGDLS, CDR2 YYNGEE. The CDR3: CASSEWGFGYTF. In DNA, the CDR3 is TGTGCCAGCAGCGAATGGGGGTTTGGCTACACCTTC.

This clonotype has more than one count but fewer than ten. The chain has TRBV5-1 and TRBJ1-3; no reliable D call. Germline V gene data show CDR1 as SGHRS and CDR2 as YFSETQ. There are 16 residues in the CDR3. With 2 bases removed from V and 0 bases from J, the gap between germline ends came to 12 bases. The CDR3 DNA reads TGCGCCAGCAGCTTCGGTTCGCAAAGCTCTGGAAACACCATATATTTT. It translates to CASSFGSQSSGNTIYF.